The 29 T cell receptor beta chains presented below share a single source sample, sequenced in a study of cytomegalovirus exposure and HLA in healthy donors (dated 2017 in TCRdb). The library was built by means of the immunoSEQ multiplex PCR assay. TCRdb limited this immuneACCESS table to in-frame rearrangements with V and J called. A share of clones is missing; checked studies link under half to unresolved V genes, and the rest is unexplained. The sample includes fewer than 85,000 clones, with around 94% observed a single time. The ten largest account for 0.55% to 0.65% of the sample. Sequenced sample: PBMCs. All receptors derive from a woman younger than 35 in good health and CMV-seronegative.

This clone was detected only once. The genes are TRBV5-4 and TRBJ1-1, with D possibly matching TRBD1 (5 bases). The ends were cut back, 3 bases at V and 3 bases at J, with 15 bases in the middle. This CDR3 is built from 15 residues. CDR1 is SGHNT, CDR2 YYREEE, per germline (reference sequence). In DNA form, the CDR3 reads TGTGCCAGCAGCTCCCGGGGGACCATGGACACTGAAGCTTTCTTT. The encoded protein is CASSSRGTMDTEAFF.

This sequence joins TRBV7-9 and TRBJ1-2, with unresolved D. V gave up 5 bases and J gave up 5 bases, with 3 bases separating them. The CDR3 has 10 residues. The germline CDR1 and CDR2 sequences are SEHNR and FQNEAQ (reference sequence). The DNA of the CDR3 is TGTGCCAGCAGCCAGTATGGCTACACCTTC. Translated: CASSQYGYTF.

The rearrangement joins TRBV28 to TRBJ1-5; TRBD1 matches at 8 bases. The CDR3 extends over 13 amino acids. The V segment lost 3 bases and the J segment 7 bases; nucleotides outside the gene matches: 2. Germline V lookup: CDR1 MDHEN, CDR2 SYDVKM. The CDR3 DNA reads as TGTGCCAGCAGTTTGGACAGGGTCCAGCCCCAGCATTTT. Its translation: CASSLDRVQPQHF.

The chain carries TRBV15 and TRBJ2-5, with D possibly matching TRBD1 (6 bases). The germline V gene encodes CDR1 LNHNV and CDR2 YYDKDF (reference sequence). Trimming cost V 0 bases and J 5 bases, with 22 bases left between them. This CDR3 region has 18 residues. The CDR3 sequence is CATSRDPRGIAAGETQYF. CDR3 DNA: TGTGCCACCAGCAGAGATCCGAGGGGGATAGCCGCGGGCGAGACCCAGTACTTC.

CDR3 loop: CASIPLAGDSYEQYF. The CDR3 DNA follows: TGTGCCAGCATCCCACTAGCGGGGGACTCCTACGAGCAGTACTTC. The gene calls are TRBV6-1 and TRBJ2-7; 11 positions match TRBD2. This CDR3 has 15 residues. Germline V gives CDR1 MNHNS, CDR2 SASEGT. V lost 7 bases, J lost 0 bases, and 5 bases stayed unmatched.

CDR3 sequence reads: CASSLPRQGMDGANVLTF. For the CDR3, the DNA is TGTGCCAGCAGCTTGCCTCGACAGGGGATGGACGGGGCCAACGTCCTGACTTTC. This chain joins TRBV5-6 and TRBJ2-6, with 8 bases fitting TRBD1. Germline CDR1 SGHDT, CDR2 YYEEEE. The CDR3 covers 18 residues. V lost 1 base, J lost 4 bases, and 10 bases stayed unmatched.

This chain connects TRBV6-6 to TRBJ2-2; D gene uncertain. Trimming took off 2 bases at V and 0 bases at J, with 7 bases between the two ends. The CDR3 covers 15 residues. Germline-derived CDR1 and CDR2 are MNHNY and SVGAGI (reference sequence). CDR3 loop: CASSYRRTNTGELFF. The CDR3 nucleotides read TGTGCCAGCAGTTACCGTAGAACGAACACCGGGGAGCTGTTTTTT.

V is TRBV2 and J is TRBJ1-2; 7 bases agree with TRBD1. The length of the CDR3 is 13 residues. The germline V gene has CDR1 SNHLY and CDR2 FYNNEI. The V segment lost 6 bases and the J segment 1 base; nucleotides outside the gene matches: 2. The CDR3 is CASSRGYNYGYTF. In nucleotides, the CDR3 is TGTGCCAGCAGCAGGGGGTATAACTATGGCTACACCTTC.

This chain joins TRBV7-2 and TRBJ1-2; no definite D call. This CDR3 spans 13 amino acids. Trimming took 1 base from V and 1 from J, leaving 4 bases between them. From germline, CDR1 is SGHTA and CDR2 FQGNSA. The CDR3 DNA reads TGTGCCAGCAGCTTAGACGGTAACTATGGCTACACCTTC. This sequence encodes CASSLDGNYGYTF.

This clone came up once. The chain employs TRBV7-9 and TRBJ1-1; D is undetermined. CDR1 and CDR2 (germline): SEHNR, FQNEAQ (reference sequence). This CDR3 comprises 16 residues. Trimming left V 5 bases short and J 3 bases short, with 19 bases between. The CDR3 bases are TGTGCCAGCAGCCCAAGGATTCCAGAGAGGGACACTGAAGCTTTCTTT. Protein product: CASSPRIPERDTEAFF.

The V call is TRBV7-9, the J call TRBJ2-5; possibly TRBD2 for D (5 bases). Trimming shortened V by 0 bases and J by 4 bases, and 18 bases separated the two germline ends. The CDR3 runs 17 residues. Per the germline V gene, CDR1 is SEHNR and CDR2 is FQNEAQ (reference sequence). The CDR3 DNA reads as TGTGCCAGCAGCTTAGCGCTCCCGGGAATCGGGCGAGAGACCCAGTACTTC. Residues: CASSLALPGIGRETQYF.

The CDR3 region has the DNA TGTGCCATCAGTGGGATAGCGGGCCTAAGCACAGATACGCAGTATTTT. It yields the protein CAISGIAGLSTDTQYF. The rearrangement joins TRBV10-3 to TRBJ2-3; TRBD2 matches 7 bases. V gave up 4 bases and J gave up 0 bases; unmatched junction bases: 7. The germline V gene has CDR1 ENHRY and CDR2 SYGVKD. CDR3 size: 16 residues.

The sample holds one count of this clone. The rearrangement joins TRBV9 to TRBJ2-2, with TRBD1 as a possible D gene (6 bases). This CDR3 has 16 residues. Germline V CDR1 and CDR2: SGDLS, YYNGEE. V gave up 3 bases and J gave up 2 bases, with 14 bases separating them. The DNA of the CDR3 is TGTGCCAGCAGCGCAGGGACAATGGTAAACACCGGGGAGCTGTTTTTT. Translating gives CASSAGTMVNTGELFF.

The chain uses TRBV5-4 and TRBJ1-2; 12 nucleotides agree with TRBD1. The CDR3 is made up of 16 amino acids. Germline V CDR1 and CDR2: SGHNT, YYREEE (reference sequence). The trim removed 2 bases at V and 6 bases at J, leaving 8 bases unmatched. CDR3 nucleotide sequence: TGTGCCAGCAGCTTCCCCGGGACAGGGGGCCTCGATGGCTACACCTTC. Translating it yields CASSFPGTGGLDGYTF.

CDR3 sequence (DNA): TGTGCCAGCAGTTACACAGACAGGGGATATGAAAAACTGTTTTTT. It is translated as CASSYTDRGYEKLFF. This rearrangement joins TRBV6-5 to TRBJ1-4, with TRBD1 matching 8 bases. The CDR3 loop spans 15 amino acids. The J segment lost 6 bases and the V segment lost 2 bases, leaving 5 bases of the junction unmatched. Germline values: CDR1 MNHEY, CDR2 SVGAGI.

Here the CDR3 DNA reads TGTGCCAGCAGCCACCGAACAGGGATCTACGAGCAGTACTTC. As protein: CASSHRTGIYEQYF. The chain employs TRBV6-5 and TRBJ2-7; the D gene is possibly TRBD1 (6 bases). Germline V gives CDR1 MNHEY, CDR2 SVGAGI. V lost 6 bases and J lost 3, with 15 bases in between. The CDR3 sequence is 14 residues long.

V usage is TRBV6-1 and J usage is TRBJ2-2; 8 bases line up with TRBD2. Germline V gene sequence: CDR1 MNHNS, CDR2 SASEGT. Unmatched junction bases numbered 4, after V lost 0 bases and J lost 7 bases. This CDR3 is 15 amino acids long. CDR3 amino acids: CASSEAPGGGGELFF. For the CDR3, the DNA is TGTGCCAGCAGTGAAGCTCCGGGAGGGGGCGGGGAGCTGTTTTTT.

CDR3 DNA sequence: TGTGCCAGTAGTATTGGGCGGGGGTTGAAGCCCCAGCATTTT. Protein sequence: CASSIGRGLKPQHF. This chain connects TRBV19 to TRBJ1-5; D may be TRBD1 (5 bases). Germline CDR1 LNHDA, CDR2 SQIVND (reference sequence). V gave up 3 bases and J gave up 8 bases, with 14 bases separating them. The CDR3 sequence is 14 residues long.

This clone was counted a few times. CDR3 sequence reads: CASRDRGSLFF. The DNA for the CDR3 is TGTGCCAGTAGGGACAGAGGGTCACTGTTTTTT. The chain employs TRBV6-5 and TRBJ1-4; TRBD1 aligns across 7 bases. The length of the CDR3 is 11 residues. Losses at the gene ends were 9 bases for V and 13 bases for J; bases not matched to a gene: 8. Germline V gene lookup returns CDR1 MNHEY and CDR2 SVGAGI.

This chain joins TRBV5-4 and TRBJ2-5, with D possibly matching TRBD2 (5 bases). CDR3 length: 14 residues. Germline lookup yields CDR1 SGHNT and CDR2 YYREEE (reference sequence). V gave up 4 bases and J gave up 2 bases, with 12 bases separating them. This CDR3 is CASSRRGSQETQYF. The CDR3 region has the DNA TGTGCCAGCAGCCGACGGGGTAGTCAAGAGACCCAGTACTTC.

This CDR3 is CASSVGTGYNEQFF. The CDR3 region has the DNA TGTGCCAGCAGCGTAGGAACAGGTTACAATGAGCAGTTCTTC. The chain couples TRBV9 to TRBJ2-1; perhaps TRBD1 as D (5 bases). The CDR3 is 14 residues long. CDR1 SGDLS and CDR2 YYNGEE come from the germline V gene. Trimming shortened V by 0 bases and J by 4 bases, and 8 bases separated the two germline ends.

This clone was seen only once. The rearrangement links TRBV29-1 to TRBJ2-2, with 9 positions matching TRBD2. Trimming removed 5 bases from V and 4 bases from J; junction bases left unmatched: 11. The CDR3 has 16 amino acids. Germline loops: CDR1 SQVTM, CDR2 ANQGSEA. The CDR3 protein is CSVLFGAGGRTGELFF. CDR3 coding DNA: TGCAGCGTTCTGTTTGGGGCGGGGGGGCGCACCGGGGAGCTGTTTTTT.

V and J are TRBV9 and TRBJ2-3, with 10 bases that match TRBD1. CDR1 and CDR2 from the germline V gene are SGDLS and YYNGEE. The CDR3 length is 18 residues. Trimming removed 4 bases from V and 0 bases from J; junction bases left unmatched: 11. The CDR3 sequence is CASSPGQGIMVSTDTQYF. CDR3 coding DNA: TGTGCCAGCAGCCCGGGACAGGGGATAATGGTTAGCACAGATACGCAGTATTTT. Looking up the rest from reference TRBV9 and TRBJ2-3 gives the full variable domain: DSGVTQTPKHLITATGQRVTLRCSPRSGDLSVYWYQQSLDQGLQFLIQYYNGEERAKGNILERFSAQQFPDLHSELNLSSLELGDSALYFCASSPGQGIMVSTDTQYFGPGTRLTVL.

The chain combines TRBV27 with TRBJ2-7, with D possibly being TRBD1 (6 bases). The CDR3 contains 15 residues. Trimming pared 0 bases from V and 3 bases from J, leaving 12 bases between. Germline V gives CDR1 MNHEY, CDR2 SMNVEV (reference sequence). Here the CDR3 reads CASSLSSGAIYEQYF. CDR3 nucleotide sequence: TGTGCCAGCAGTTTATCCTCAGGGGCGATCTACGAGCAGTACTTC.

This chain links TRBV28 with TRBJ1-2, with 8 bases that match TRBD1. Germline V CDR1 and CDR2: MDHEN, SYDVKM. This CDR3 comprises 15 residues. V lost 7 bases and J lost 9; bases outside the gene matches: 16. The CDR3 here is CASTLRDRTLLSYTF. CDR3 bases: TGTGCCAGCACCTTACGGGACAGGACTCTATTAAGCTACACCTTC.

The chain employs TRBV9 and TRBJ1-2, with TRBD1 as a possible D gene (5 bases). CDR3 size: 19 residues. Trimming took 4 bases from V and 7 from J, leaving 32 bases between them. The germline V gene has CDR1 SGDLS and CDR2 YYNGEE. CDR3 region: CASSSTRPRGGALTGGYTF. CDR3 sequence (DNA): TGTGCCAGCAGCTCTACACGCCCGCGGGGAGGGGCTTTAACGGGTGGCTACACCTTC.

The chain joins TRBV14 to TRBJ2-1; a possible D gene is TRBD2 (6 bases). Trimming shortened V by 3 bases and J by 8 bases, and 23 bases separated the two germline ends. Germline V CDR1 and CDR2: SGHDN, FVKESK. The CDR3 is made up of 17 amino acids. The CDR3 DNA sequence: TGTGCCAGCAGCCATTTACCGCCGGGGGTTTTTCTGTATGAGCAGTTCTTC. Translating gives CASSHLPPGVFLYEQFF.

CDR3 protein: CASSIPPGGYGYTF. The DNA for the CDR3 is TGTGCCAGTAGTATCCCCCCAGGGGGATATGGCTACACCTTC. The chain joins TRBV19 to TRBJ1-2, with 7 nucleotides matching TRBD1. Looked up from germline, CDR1 is LNHDA and CDR2 is SQIVND (reference sequence). This CDR3 contains 14 residues. J gave up 5 bases and V 3 bases, and 6 bases lay outside the gene matches.

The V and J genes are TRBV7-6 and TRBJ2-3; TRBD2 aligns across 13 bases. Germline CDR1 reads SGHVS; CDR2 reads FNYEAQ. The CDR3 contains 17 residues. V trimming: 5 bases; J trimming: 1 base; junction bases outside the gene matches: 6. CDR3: CASSRRLAGGRTDTQYF. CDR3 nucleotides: TGTGCCAGCAGCCGGAGACTAGCGGGGGGACGCACAGATACGCAGTATTTT.